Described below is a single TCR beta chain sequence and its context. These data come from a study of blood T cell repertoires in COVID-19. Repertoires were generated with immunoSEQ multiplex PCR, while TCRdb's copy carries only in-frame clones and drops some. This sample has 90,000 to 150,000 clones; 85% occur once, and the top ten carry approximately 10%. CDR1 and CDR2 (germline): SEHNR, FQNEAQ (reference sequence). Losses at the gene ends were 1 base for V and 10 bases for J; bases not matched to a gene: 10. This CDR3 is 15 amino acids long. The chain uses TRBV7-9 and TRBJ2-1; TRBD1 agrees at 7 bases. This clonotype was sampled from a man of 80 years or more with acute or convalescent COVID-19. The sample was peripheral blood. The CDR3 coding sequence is TGTGCCAGCAGCTTAGAATTGGTAGGGGGCAGAGAGCAGTTCTTC. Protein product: CASSLELVGGREQFF.